A selection of T cell receptor beta chains follows, all from one sample in a study of shared clonotypes between healthy human individuals. Method: immunoSEQ multiplex PCR; TCRdb's copy keeps in-frame clones and lacks some. The table lists around 2.1 million clones, about 92% of them singletons. The source material was naive CD8+ T cells from PBMCs. These receptors all stem from a young man in good health. Some clones in this sample may be carry-over from other donors' samples. Both conserved end residues are part of each CDR3. The D gene is left open where the match is weak. For some rows the clone size is stated as once, few or many, or as a class when expanded; others skip it.

v_call	clone_size	j_call	d_call	cdr3_length	cdr3_nt	cdr3_aa
TRBV9	.	TRBJ2-3	TRBD2	18	TGTGCCAGCAGCACCCATCCCAATCCGGGACTAGCAAAAGATACGCAGTATTTT	CASSTHPNPGLAKDTQYF
TRBV6-5	.	TRBJ2-7	.	14	TGTGCCAGCAGTCTGGGAGGAGAGGTCAACGAGCAGTACTTC	CASSLGGEVNEQYF
TRBV9	once	TRBJ1-4	TRBD1	15	TGTGCCAGCAGCGTAATGGGACAGGGATACGAAAAACTGTTTTTT	CASSVMGQGYEKLFF
TRBV29-1	.	TRBJ2-1	.	14	TGCAGCGTTGAAGCCGAAGGGATAAGCAATGAGCAGTTCTTC	CSVEAEGISNEQFF
TRBV28	.	TRBJ1-1	TRBD1	16	TGTGCCAGCAACAGACAGGGGCTTTTTCCGAACACTGAAGCTTTCTTT	CASNRQGLFPNTEAFF
TRBV2	.	TRBJ1-2	.	12	TGTGCCAGCCTGGGCCCCGGGTCTGGCTACACCTTC	CASLGPGSGYTF
TRBV6-6	.	TRBJ2-3	.	15	TGTGCCAGCAGCCCGCAACCGCTAGGGTCAGATACGCAGTATTTT	CASSPQPLGSDTQYF
TRBV7-3	.	TRBJ1-4	.	15	TGTGCCAGCCCCCCCATTAGGCCCGAGGGCGAAAAACTGTTTTTT	CASPPIRPEGEKLFF
TRBV30	.	TRBJ2-1	.	11	TGTGCCTGGAGTCGGGCAGGAGTCTTAATCTTC	CAWSRAGVLIF
TRBV6-5	.	TRBJ2-2	TRBD1	15	TGTGCCAGCGGGAGTCCGGGACAGTACACCGGGGAGCTGTTTTTT	CASGSPGQYTGELFF
TRBV7-9	.	TRBJ2-1	TRBD2	19	TGTGCCAGCAGTGTGACGGGACTAGCGGGATCAGTAACCTACAATGAGCAGTTCTTC	CASSVTGLAGSVTYNEQFF
TRBV4-2	.	TRBJ2-1	TRBD2	14	TGTGCCAGCAGAACGACGGGAGGCCACAATGAGCAGTTCTTC	CASRTTGGHNEQFF
TRBV4-1	.	TRBJ2-2	TRBD2	18	TGCGCCAGCAGCCACGGACTAGCGGGGCGCCTGGGTGCCGGGGAGCTGTTTTTT	CASSHGLAGRLGAGELFF
TRBV7-3	.	TRBJ2-1	TRBD2	16	TGTGCCAGCAGCTGGACTAGCGGGGCCTCCTACAATGAGCAGTTCTTC	CASSWTSGASYNEQFF
TRBV5-1	.	TRBJ2-7	.	15	TGCGCCAGCAGCGGCGGGGAGGTAAGGGCGTACGAGCAGTACTTC	CASSGGEVRAYEQYF
TRBV5-4	.	TRBJ2-5	TRBD2	16	TGTGCCAGCAGCGTGGGGACTAGCGGGTACCAAGAGACCCAGTACTTC	CASSVGTSGYQETQYF
TRBV28	.	TRBJ2-7	.	12	TGTGCCAGCAGCCCTTCTTTCTACGAGCAGTACTTC	CASSPSFYEQYF
TRBV28	once	TRBJ2-7	TRBD1	17	TGTGCCAGCAGTTTATTCCCCGGGACAGGGGGCTCTTACGAGCAGTACTTC	CASSLFPGTGGSYEQYF
TRBV11-2	.	TRBJ2-7	TRBD1	15	TGTGCCAGCAGCTTGGGGGTTGGACAGGGCTACGAGCAGTACTTC	CASSLGVGQGYEQYF
TRBV4-1	.	TRBJ1-1	.	14	TGCGCCAGCAGCCAAACCGGGAGCACCACTGAAGCTTTCTTT	CASSQTGSTTEAFF
TRBV10-2	.	TRBJ2-7	.	16	TGCGCCAGCAGTGAGCCCTTAGCGATACCGGCCTACGAGCAGTACTTC	CASSEPLAIPAYEQYF
TRBV28	.	TRBJ2-7	TRBD2	15	TGTGCCAGCAGTCTCCTAGCGGGAGGGTTGGGGGAGCAGTACTTC	CASSLLAGGLGEQYF
TRBV29-1	.	TRBJ2-3	.	10	TGCAGCGCCTTACTAGATACGCAGTATTTT	CSALLDTQYF
TRBV27	few	TRBJ1-5	TRBD1	15	TGTGCCAGCAGTTTATTTGGACAGGGCCATCAGCCCCAGCATTTT	CASSLFGQGHQPQHF
TRBV19	.	TRBJ2-3	TRBD1	17	TGTGCCAGTAGTACCTTGGAGACAGGGGGTGGGAGAGATACGCAGTATTTT	CASSTLETGGGRDTQYF
TRBV7-9	.	TRBJ1-6	.	16	TGTGCCAGCAGCTTACGTCGCGGGATTTTAAATTCACCCCTCCACTTT	CASSLRRGILNSPLHF
TRBV6-5	.	TRBJ1-6	.	14	TGTGCCAGCAGTTATAGGCAGAATAATTCACCCCTCCACTTT	CASSYRQNNSPLHF
TRBV27	.	TRBJ2-1	TRBD2	15	TGTGCCAGCAGTTTATTCACTAGCGGCCGGGGTGAGCAGTTCTTC	CASSLFTSGRGEQFF
TRBV10-2	.	TRBJ1-1	.	15	TGCGCCATCCGCTCACAGGGCCCGGGCAACACTGAAGCTTTCTTT	CAIRSQGPGNTEAFF
TRBV27	few	TRBJ1-5	.	14	TGTGCCAGCAGTTTAAGGGACGGGAATCAGCCCCAGCATTTT	CASSLRDGNQPQHF
TRBV9	few	TRBJ2-1	.	13	TGTGCCAGCAGCGTAGTCCCCTACAATGAGCAGTTCTTC	CASSVVPYNEQFF
TRBV29-1	.	TRBJ2-7	TRBD2	12	TGCAGCGGACAAGCGGGGGCCTACGAGCAGTACTTC	CSGQAGAYEQYF
TRBV5-4	once	TRBJ2-7	TRBD2	18	TGTGCCAGCAGCTTGGACGGAGGACTAGCGGGAGATAGGTACGAGCAGTACTTC	CASSLDGGLAGDRYEQYF
TRBV2	.	TRBJ1-3	.	14	TGTGCCAGCAATGAGGGGTTCTCTGGAAACACCATATATTTT	CASNEGFSGNTIYF
TRBV5-6	.	TRBJ2-5	.	12	TGTGCCAGCAGCCCGGGTAAGAAGACCCAGTACTTC	CASSPGKKTQYF
TRBV30	.	TRBJ2-7	TRBD1	14	TGTGCCTGGAACAGGGGGATGAGCTCCTACGAGCAGTACTTC	CAWNRGMSSYEQYF
TRBV2	.	TRBJ2-2	TRBD2	15	TGTGCCAGCAGTGAGACTAGCGGGAGATCGGGGGAGCTGTTTTTT	CASSETSGRSGELFF
TRBV7-8	.	TRBJ1-2	.	15	TGTGCCAGCAGCTTACAGGGGCGCTCTAACTATGGCTACACCTTC	CASSLQGRSNYGYTF
TRBV11-1	.	TRBJ2-7	.	13	TGTGCCAGCAGCTACCGACAGAAGGCCGAGCAGTACTTC	CASSYRQKAEQYF
TRBV7-9	.	TRBJ2-7	.	15	TGTGCCAGCAGCTTAGGGGCAGGCATTTCCTACGAGCAGTACTTC	CASSLGAGISYEQYF
TRBV7-9	.	TRBJ2-3	TRBD2	16	TGTGCCAGCAGCCACCCGCCGGGAGGGGACACAGATACGCAGTATTTT	CASSHPPGGDTDTQYF
TRBV11-2	.	TRBJ2-2	TRBD1	15	TGTGCCAGCAGCCCCCGGGACAGAGACACCGGGGAGCTGTTTTTT	CASSPRDRDTGELFF
TRBV7-9	once	TRBJ2-7	.	13	TGTGCCAGCAGCGCTCGGACAGCTGACGAGCAGTACTTC	CASSARTADEQYF
TRBV4-1	.	TRBJ2-5	TRBD1	15	TGCGCCAGCAGCCAACCGGGACAGGGTAAAGAGACCCAGTACTTC	CASSQPGQGKETQYF
TRBV27	.	TRBJ1-2	TRBD1	13	TGTGCCAGCAGTTTAGGACAGGGTAGGGGCTACACCTTC	CASSLGQGRGYTF
TRBV5-4	.	TRBJ2-3	TRBD2	15	TGTGCCAGCAGCTTCAAGCGGGAGAACACAGATACGCAGTATTTT	CASSFKRENTDTQYF
TRBV19	few	TRBJ1-5	TRBD1	15	TGTGCCAGTAGTATGATGGACAGGGAGGATCAGCCCCAGCATTTT	CASSMMDREDQPQHF
TRBV28	.	TRBJ2-3	.	12	TGTGCCAGCAGCTCAGGGTACAATACGCAGTATTTT	CASSSGYNTQYF
TRBV29-1	.	TRBJ1-1	.	11	TGCAGCGCGAATCCGAACACTGAAGCTTTCTTT	CSANPNTEAFF
TRBV5-4	.	TRBJ2-7	.	12	TGTGCCAGCAGCTTGTACACCGGCGAGCAGTACTTC	CASSLYTGEQYF
TRBV5-6	.	TRBJ2-5	.	16	TGTGCCAGCAGCTTTTTTCTAGCCGGTCATCAAGAGACCCAGTACTTC	CASSFFLAGHQETQYF
TRBV6-5	.	TRBJ2-7	.	16	TGTGCCAGCAGTTACTCGACTGGTCATATCGCCTACGAGCAGTACTTC	CASSYSTGHIAYEQYF
TRBV6-5	.	TRBJ2-7	.	15	TGTGCCAGCAGTCCCTCAATATACCTCTCCTACGAGCAGTACTTC	CASSPSIYLSYEQYF
TRBV28	once	TRBJ1-2	TRBD1	14	TGTGCCAGCAGCCCAGGGGGCTGGGACTATGGCTACACCTTC	CASSPGGWDYGYTF
TRBV28	.	TRBJ2-1	TRBD2	15	TGTGCCAGCAGTTCGTTCCTAGCGGGGTACAATGAGCAGTTCTTC	CASSSFLAGYNEQFF
TRBV19	.	TRBJ1-4	.	13	TGTGCCAGTAGCGACCGTCCCGGGGAAAAACTGTTTTTT	CASSDRPGEKLFF
TRBV7-9	.	TRBJ2-7	.	12	TGTGCCAGCAGCATAGACAGCTACGAGCAGTACTTC	CASSIDSYEQYF